A selection of T cell receptor beta chains follows, all from one sample in a study of cytomegalovirus exposure and HLA in healthy donors. Sequencing was performed with immunoSEQ multiplex PCR; in TCRdb, only in-frame clones are kept and a portion is missing. The sample table sets out tens of thousands of clones. The sequenced sample was PBMCs. The receptors stem from a man aged 50 to 59 in good health and CMV-seropositive. Both conserved end residues are part of each CDR3. Fields, in order: V gene, J gene, D gene, CDR3 DNA, CDR3 protein. The D gene is left open where the match is weak.

TRBV7-9	TRBJ2-1	TRBD2	TGTGCCAGCAGCCCGCTAGCGGGAGGAAGGGAAGCGCAGTTCTTC	CASSPLAGGREAQFF
TRBV28	TRBJ2-5	TRBD1	TGTGCCAGCAGACCGGACAGGGAGGAGACCCAGTACTTC	CASRPDREETQYF
TRBV6-6	TRBJ2-3	TRBD2	TGTGCCAGCACCCCAGGGGTAGCGGGAGCGTGGGATACGCAGTATTTT	CASTPGVAGAWDTQYF
TRBV10-2	TRBJ2-5	NA	TGCGCCAGCACGGACACCCAGGGAGAGACCCAGTACTTC	CASTDTQGETQYF
TRBV10-3	TRBJ1-5	NA	TGTGCCATCAGTGAACCAGGCCAGCCCCAGCATTTT	CAISEPGQPQHF
TRBV2	TRBJ1-5	NA	TGTGCCAGCAGTCCACAGGGAAGCCGTCAGCCCCAGCATTTT	CASSPQGSRQPQHF
TRBV6-1	TRBJ1-2	TRBD1	TGTGCCAGCAGTGAAGTAATAGGACAGGGTGGGTTTGTCGGCTACACCTTC	CASSEVIGQGGFVGYTF
TRBV5-1	TRBJ1-3	TRBD1	TGCGCCAGCAGCCAACAGGGGGCGACGGGAAACACCATATATTTT	CASSQQGATGNTIYF
TRBV6-1	TRBJ1-2	TRBD1	TGTGCCAGCAGTGAAGCCGGGGGGACAGGCTTCTTTTCTTATGGCTACACCTTC	CASSEAGGTGFFSYGYTF
TRBV18	TRBJ1-5	NA	TGTGCCAGCTCATCCACGGGTGGGGGCGCGATCAATCAGCCCCAGCATTTT	CASSSTGGGAINQPQHF
TRBV29-1	TRBJ1-5	TRBD1	TGCAGCGGGGGACAGGGGATCTTTAGCAATCAGCCCCAGCATTTT	CSGGQGIFSNQPQHF
TRBV7-2	TRBJ2-1	NA	TGTGCCAGCATCCCCGGTACGAGCTCCTACAATGAGCAGTTCTTC	CASIPGTSSYNEQFF
TRBV27	TRBJ2-2	TRBD2	TGTGCCAGCAGGACGTTAAGCGGGGGGTTCACCGGGGAGCTGTTTTTT	CASRTLSGGFTGELFF
TRBV4-1	TRBJ2-5	TRBD2	TGCGCCAGCAGCCAACTAGGACTAGCGGAGACCCAGTACTTC	CASSQLGLAETQYF
TRBV7-9	TRBJ2-1	NA	TGTGCCAGCAGCTTAATTCGGTTGGGAGTGCAGTTCTTC	CASSLIRLGVQFF
TRBV7-9	TRBJ2-1	TRBD2	TGTGCCAGCAGACTAGCGGGAGGCAATGAGCAGTTCTTC	CASRLAGGNEQFF
TRBV18	TRBJ2-5	TRBD1	TGTGCCAGCTCACCAGGACAGGGGAGGGAGACCCAGTACTTC	CASSPGQGRETQYF
TRBV27	TRBJ1-3	NA	TGTGCCACCCACGGGTCGGGAAACACCATATATTTT	CATHGSGNTIYF
TRBV18	TRBJ1-2	TRBD1	TGTGCCAGCTCACCACGGACAGGGGGCGATGGCTACACCTTC	CASSPRTGGDGYTF
TRBV6-1	TRBJ2-3	NA	TGTGCCAGCAGTTCCCGGGATGGCACAGATACGCAGTATTTT	CASSSRDGTDTQYF
TRBV9	TRBJ2-1	TRBD2	TGTGCCAGCACCGTTAGCGGGAGGGCCTGGGATGAGCAGTTCTTC	CASTVSGRAWDEQFF
TRBV7-9	TRBJ2-2	TRBD2	TGTGCCAGCAGTCCGGGACTAGCGGGAGGGCCACGCGCGACCGGGGAGCTGTTTTTT	CASSPGLAGGPRATGELFF
TRBV4-1	TRBJ2-1	TRBD2	TGCGCCAGCAGCCAAGATCTGTCTAGCGGGACATACAATGAGCAGTTCTTC	CASSQDLSSGTYNEQFF
TRBV30	TRBJ2-6	NA	TGTGCCTGGAGTGTGTGGGGGCTCGGGGCCAACGTCCTGACTTTC	CAWSVWGLGANVLTF
TRBV21-1	TRBJ2-7	NA	TGTGCCAACAGCAAAGTCTCCAGGGGGCTTCCCCATTACGAGCAGTACTTC	CANSKVSRGLPHYEQYF
TRBV4-3	TRBJ2-1	TRBD2	TGCGCCAGCAGCCGATTAGCGGGTGGCCTTAGGGATGAGCAGTTCTTC	CASSRLAGGLRDEQFF
TRBV30	TRBJ1-4	NA	TGTGCCTGGGGGTGGGCGAGGGGGGAAAAACTGTTTTTT	CAWGWARGEKLFF
TRBV19	TRBJ1-5	NA	TGTGCCAGTAGGGGGACGGGGGGTCAGCCCCAGCATTTT	CASRGTGGQPQHF
TRBV10-3	TRBJ1-3	NA	TGTGCCATCAGGGGTCCTTCAGGTGCCAAGAGCTCTGGAAACACCATATATTTT	CAIRGPSGAKSSGNTIYF
TRBV18	TRBJ2-3	TRBD2	TGTGCCAGCTCACTCGCCGGGACTAGCGGGTACGCGACAGATACGCAGTATTTT	CASSLAGTSGYATDTQYF
TRBV7-7	TRBJ2-1	TRBD2	TGTGCTAGCAGCTCGGGACTAGTGGGGGAGCAGTTCTTC	CASSSGLVGEQFF
TRBV5-6	TRBJ2-1	TRBD2	TGTGCCAGCAGCTTGGGGACTAGTTACAATGAGCAGTTCTTC	CASSLGTSYNEQFF
TRBV2	TRBJ1-1	TRBD1	TGTGCCAGTGCCGGGACAGAGAACACTGAAGCTTTCTTT	CASAGTENTEAFF
TRBV10-3	TRBJ1-1	NA	TGTGCCATCAGTGAAAGCGGTTGCACTGAAGCTTTCTTT	CAISESGCTEAFF
TRBV29-1	TRBJ1-1	TRBD1	TGCAGCGTCCTCGGACAGGTGAACACTGAAGCTTTCTTT	CSVLGQVNTEAFF
TRBV5-1	TRBJ2-1	TRBD1	TGCGCCAGCAGCTCCAGGGACAGGTCACTAAATGAGCAGTTCTTC	CASSSRDRSLNEQFF
TRBV2	TRBJ2-4	TRBD2	TGTGCCAGCAGTGCGGGACTAGCGGGAAACATTCAGTACTTC	CASSAGLAGNIQYF
TRBV11-2	TRBJ1-2	TRBD1	TGTGCCAGCAGCTTAATCTCAGGGGGAGGCTACACCTTC	CASSLISGGGYTF
TRBV5-6	TRBJ2-1	NA	TGTGCCAGCAGCTTGGCATTACAGCAGAACTCCTACAATGAGCAGTTCTTC	CASSLALQQNSYNEQFF
TRBV5-1	TRBJ2-3	NA	TGCGCCAGCAGCTTCTCTACCCTGACAGATACGCAGTATTTT	CASSFSTLTDTQYF
TRBV12-5	TRBJ2-3	NA	TGTGCTAGTGGTTTGCCGCCTATCGGCACAGATACGCAGTATTTT	CASGLPPIGTDTQYF
TRBV5-6	TRBJ2-7	NA	TGTGCCAGCAGCTTGGGTACCTACGAGCAGTACTTC	CASSLGTYEQYF
TRBV30	TRBJ1-3	NA	TGTGCCTGGAGTAACGGTCGGACAGCCAGAAACACCATATATTTT	CAWSNGRTARNTIYF
TRBV30	TRBJ1-1	NA	TGTGCCTGGAGTGTACTGGGCTTTCGGGCGGGCACTGAAGCTTTCTTT	CAWSVLGFRAGTEAFF
TRBV5-4	TRBJ1-2	TRBD1	TGTGCCAGCAGCTCGTGGGGGGGACAGGGCTATGGCTACACCTTC	CASSSWGGQGYGYTF
TRBV7-9	TRBJ2-1	NA	TGTGCCAGCAGCTTCCGCAGGGGCTCCTACAATGAGCAGTTCTTC	CASSFRRGSYNEQFF
TRBV9	TRBJ1-2	NA	TGTGCCAGCAGCGGACGACGGGAACCTAACTATGGCTACACCTTC	CASSGRREPNYGYTF
TRBV29-1	TRBJ2-1	TRBD2	TGCAGCGTTGAAGGTGCCCTGGCTAGCGGGGACAATGAGCAGTTCTTC	CSVEGALASGDNEQFF
TRBV28	TRBJ1-5	TRBD1	TGTGCCAGCAGTACGGGACAGGCGGTACAGCCCCAGCATTTT	CASSTGQAVQPQHF
TRBV7-8	TRBJ2-5	TRBD2	TGTGCCAGCAGCCCCCGGGGACTAGCAATCGGGACCCAGTACTTC	CASSPRGLAIGTQYF
TRBV19	TRBJ1-5	NA	TGTGCCAGTAGTATGACAGGATATCAGCCCCAGCATTTT	CASSMTGYQPQHF
TRBV5-1	TRBJ2-2	TRBD2	TGCGCCAGCAGCTCGGGACTAGCTAGAACCGGGGAGCTGTTTTTT	CASSSGLARTGELFF
TRBV12-5	TRBJ1-3	NA	TGTGCTAGTGGTTTGACCCGACAGGCTGTCTTGTCTGGAAACACCATATATTTT	CASGLTRQAVLSGNTIYF